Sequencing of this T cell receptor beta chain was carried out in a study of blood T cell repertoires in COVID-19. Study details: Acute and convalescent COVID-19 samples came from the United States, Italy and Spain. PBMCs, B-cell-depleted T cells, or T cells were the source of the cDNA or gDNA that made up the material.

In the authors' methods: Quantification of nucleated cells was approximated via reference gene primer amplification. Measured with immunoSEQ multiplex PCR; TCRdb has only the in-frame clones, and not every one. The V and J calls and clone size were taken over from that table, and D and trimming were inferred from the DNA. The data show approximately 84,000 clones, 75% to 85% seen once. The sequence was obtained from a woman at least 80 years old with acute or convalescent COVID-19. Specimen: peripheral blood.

CDR3 protein: CAWSPGLSSNQPQHF. CDR3 DNA: TGTGCCTGGAGCCCCGGACTCTCTTCCAATCAGCCCCAGCATTTT. This chain uses TRBV30 with TRBJ1-5; no firm D call. The V gene lost 3 bases and the J gene lost 3 bases, with 15 bases spanning the gap. CDR1 is GTSNPN and CDR2 is SVGIG in the germline V gene (reference sequence). The CDR3 has 15 residues.